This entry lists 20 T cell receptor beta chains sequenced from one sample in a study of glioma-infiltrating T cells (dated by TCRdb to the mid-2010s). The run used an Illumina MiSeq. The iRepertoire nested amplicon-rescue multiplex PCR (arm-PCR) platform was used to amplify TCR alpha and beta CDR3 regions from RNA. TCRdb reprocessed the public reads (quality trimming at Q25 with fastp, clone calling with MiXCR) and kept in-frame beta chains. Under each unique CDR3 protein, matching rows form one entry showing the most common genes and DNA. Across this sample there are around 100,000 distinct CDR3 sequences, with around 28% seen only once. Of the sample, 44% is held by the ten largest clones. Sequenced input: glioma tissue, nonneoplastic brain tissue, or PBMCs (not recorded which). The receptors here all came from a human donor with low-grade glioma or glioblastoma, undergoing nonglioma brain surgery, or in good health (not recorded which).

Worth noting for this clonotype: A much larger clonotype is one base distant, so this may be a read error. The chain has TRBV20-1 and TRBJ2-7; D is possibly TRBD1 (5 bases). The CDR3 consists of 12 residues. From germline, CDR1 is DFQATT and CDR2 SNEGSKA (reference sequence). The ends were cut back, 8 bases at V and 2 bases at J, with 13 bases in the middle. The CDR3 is CSPQDTAYEQYF. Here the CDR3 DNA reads TGCAGTCCCCAGGACACAGCCTACGAGCAGTACTTC.

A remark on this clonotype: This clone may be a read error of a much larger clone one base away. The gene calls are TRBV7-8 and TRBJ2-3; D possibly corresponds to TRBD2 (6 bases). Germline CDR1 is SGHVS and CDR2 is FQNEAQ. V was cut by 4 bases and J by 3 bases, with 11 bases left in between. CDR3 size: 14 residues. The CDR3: CASSSAGLTDTQYF. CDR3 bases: TGTGCCAGCAGCTCAGCGGGCCTTACAGATACGCAGTATTTT.

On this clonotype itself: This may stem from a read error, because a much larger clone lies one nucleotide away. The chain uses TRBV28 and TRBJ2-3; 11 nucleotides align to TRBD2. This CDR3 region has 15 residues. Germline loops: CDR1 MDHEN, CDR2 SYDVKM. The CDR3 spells CVSSLLAGGTDTQYF. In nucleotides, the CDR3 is TGTGTCAGCAGTTTACTAGCGGGGGGCACAGATACGCAGTATTTT.

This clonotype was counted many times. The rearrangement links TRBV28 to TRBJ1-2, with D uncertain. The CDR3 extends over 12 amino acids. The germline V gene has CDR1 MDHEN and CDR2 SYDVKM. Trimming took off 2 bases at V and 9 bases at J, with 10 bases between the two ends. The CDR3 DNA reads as TGTGCCAGCAGTTTAGTGGGGTATCGCTACACCTTC. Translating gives CASSLVGYRYTF.

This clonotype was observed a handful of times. The CDR3 nucleotides read TGCGCCAGCAGCCTCGGGACTAGCTCTAGAACAGATACGCAGTATTTT. It is translated as CASSLGTSSRTDTQYF. The chain links TRBV4-1 to TRBJ2-3; 9 bases are shared with TRBD2. V shed 4 bases and J 3 bases; nucleotides not matched to a gene: 8. The CDR3 totals 16 residues. Germline CDR1 reads MGHRA; CDR2 reads YSYEKL.

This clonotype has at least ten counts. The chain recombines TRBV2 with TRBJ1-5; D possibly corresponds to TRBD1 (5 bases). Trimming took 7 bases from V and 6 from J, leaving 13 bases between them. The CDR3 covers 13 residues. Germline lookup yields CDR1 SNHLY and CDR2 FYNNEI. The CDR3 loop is CASTPAGFQPQHF. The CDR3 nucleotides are TGTGCCAGCACCCCCGCAGGGTTTCAGCCCCAGCATTTT.

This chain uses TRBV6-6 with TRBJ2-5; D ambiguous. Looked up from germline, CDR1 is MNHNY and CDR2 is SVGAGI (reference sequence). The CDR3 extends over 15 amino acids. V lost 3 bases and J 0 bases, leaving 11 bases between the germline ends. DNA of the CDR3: TGTGCCAGCAGTTATAATGGAGAGAACCAAGAGACCCAGTACTTC. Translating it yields CASSYNGENQETQYF.

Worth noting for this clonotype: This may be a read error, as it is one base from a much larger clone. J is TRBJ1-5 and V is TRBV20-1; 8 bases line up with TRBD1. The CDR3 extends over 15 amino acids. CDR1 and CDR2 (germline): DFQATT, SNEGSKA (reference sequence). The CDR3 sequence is CSARVGTGSNHPQHF. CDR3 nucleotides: TGCAGTGCTAGAGTGGGGACAGGCAGCAATCATCCCCAGCATTTT.

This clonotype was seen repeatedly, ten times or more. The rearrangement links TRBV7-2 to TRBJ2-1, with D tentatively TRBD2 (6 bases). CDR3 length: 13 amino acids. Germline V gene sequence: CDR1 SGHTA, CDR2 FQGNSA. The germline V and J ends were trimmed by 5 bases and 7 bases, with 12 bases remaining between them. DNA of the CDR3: TGTGCCAGCAGCCGGGGGAAAGAGAATGAGCAGTTCTTC. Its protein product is CASSRGKENEQFF.

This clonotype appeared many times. For the CDR3, the DNA is TGTGCCAGCAGTTACTCGGGAACAGGGCTCAATGAGCAGTTCTTC. Translation: CASSYSGTGLNEQFF. The genes are TRBV6-6 and TRBJ2-1; D perhaps matches TRBD1 (6 bases). The V end lost 0 bases, the J end lost 6 bases, and 12 bases lay between the germline ends. CDR3 length: 15 residues. CDR1 is MNHNY, CDR2 SVGAGI, per germline (reference sequence).

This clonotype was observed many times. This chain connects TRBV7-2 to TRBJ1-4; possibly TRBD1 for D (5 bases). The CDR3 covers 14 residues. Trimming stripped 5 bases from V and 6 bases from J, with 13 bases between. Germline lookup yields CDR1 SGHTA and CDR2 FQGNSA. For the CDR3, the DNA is TGTGCCAGCAGCCCGGGGGGGTTAGATGAAAAACTGTTTTTT. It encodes CASSPGGLDEKLFF.

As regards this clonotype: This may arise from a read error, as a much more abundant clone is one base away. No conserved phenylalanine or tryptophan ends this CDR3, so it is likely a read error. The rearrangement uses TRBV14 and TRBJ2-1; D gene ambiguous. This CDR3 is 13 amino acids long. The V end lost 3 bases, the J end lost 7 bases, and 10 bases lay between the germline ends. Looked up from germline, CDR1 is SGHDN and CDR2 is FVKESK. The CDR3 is CASSHLDENEQFL. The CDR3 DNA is TGTGCCAGCAGCCACCTGGACGAAAATGAGCAGTTCCTC.

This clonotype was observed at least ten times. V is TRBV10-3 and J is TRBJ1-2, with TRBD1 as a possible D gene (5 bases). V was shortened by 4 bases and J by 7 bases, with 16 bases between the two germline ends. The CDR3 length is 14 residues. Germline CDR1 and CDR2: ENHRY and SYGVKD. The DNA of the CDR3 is TGTGCCATCAGTGCAGGGATCCCTTCCTCTGGCTACACCTTC. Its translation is CAISAGIPSSGYTF.

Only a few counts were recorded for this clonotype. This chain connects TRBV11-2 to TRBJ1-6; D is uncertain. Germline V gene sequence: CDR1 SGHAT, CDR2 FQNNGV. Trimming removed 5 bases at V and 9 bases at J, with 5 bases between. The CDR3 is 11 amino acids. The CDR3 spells CASSEGSPLHF. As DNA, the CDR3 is TGTGCCAGCAGCGAAGGTTCACCCCTCCACTTT.

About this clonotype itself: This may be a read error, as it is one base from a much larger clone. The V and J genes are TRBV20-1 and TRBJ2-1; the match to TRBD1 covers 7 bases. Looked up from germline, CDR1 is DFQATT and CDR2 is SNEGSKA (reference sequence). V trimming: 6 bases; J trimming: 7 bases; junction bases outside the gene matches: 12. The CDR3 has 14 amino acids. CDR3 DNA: TGCAGTGCACGCATGACAGGGTTGGGAAATGAGCAGTTCTTC. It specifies CSARMTGLGNEQFF.

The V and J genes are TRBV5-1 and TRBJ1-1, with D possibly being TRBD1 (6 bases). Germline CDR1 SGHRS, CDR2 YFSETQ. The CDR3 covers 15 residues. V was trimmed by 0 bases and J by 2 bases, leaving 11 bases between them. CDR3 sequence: CASSLVTGTNTEAFF. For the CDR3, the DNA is TGCGCCAGCAGCTTGGTCACAGGGACCAACACTGAAGCTTTCTTT.

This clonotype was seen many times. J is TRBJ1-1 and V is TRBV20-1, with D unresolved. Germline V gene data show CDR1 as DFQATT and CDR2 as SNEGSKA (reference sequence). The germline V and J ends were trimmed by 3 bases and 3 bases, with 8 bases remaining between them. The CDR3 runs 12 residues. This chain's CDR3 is CSARNRYTEAFF. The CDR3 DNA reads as TGCAGTGCTAGGAATCGGTACACTGAAGCTTTCTTT.

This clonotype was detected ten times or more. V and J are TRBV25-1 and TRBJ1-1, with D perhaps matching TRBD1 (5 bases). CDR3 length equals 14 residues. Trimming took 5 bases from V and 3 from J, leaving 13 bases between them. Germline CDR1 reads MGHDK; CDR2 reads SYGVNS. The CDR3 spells CASSRHGTDTEAFF. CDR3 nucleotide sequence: TGTGCCAGCAGTAGGCACGGGACGGACACTGAAGCTTTCTTT. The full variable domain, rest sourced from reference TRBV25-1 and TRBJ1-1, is EADIYQTPRYLVIGTGKKITLECSQTMGHDKMYWYQQDPGMELHLIHYSYGVNSTEKGDLSSESTVSRIRTEHFPLTLESARPSHTSQYLCASSRHGTDTEAFFGQGTRLTVV.

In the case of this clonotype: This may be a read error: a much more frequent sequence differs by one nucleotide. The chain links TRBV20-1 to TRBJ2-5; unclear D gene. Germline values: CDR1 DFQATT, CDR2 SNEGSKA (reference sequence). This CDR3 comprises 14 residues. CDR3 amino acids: CSSRDLFGQETQYF. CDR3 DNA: TGCAGTTCTAGAGATCTTTTTGGCCAAGAGACCCAGTACTTC.

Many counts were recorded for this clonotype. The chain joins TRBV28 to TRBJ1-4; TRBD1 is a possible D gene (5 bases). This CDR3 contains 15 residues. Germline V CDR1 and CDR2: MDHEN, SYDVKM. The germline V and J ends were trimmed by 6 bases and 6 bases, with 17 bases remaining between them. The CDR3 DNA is TGTGCCAGCAGATCCCCGGGACCTTGGTATGAAAAACTGTTTTTT. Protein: CASRSPGPWYEKLFF.